These 24 T cell receptor beta chains were all obtained from the same sample, sequenced in a study of T cell responses to AZD1222 COVID-19 vaccine. Method: immunoSEQ multiplex PCR; TCRdb's copy keeps in-frame clones and lacks some. The sample includes 95,000 to 150,000 clones, approximately 91% seen only once; the top ten take roughly 2.6%. Sequencing used peripheral blood, obtained on day 0 of AZD1222 vaccination. The receptors derive from an adult in good health.

This clone is categorized as medium-sized. The rearrangement joins TRBV21-1 to TRBJ2-7. TRBV21-1 is a pseudogene segment. This CDR3 has 20 amino acids. The CDR3 sequence is CASSQYKAQYWTDFSYEQYF. The CDR3 DNA reads TGTGCCAGCAGCCAATACAAAGCTCAGTATTGGACGGATTTCTCCTACGAGCAGTACTTC.

This chain uses TRBV25-1 with TRBJ2-3; TRBD1 matches 7 bases. Germline V gene sequence: CDR1 MGHDK, CDR2 SYGVNS. J was trimmed by 3 bases and V by 3 bases; bases with no gene match: 6. The CDR3 extends over 15 amino acids. CDR3 loop: CASSDPYRGTDTQYF. The CDR3 nucleotides read TGTGCCAGCAGTGATCCTTACAGGGGAACAGATACGCAGTATTTT.

This chain joins TRBV6-1 and TRBJ2-3, with D possibly TRBD2 on 6 matching bases. V was pared by 6 bases and J by 1 base, with 14 bases between. This CDR3 region has 15 residues. The germline CDR1 and CDR2 sequences are MNHNS and SASEGT. CDR3 coding DNA: TGTGCCAGCAGGGCCCAGGGACTTGGCACAGATACGCAGTATTTT. The encoded protein is CASRAQGLGTDTQYF.

The rearrangement uses TRBV5-5 and TRBJ2-7, with 9 bases lining up with TRBD2. This CDR3 is built from 16 residues. The germline V gene encodes CDR1 SGHKS and CDR2 YYEKEE (reference sequence). The V gene end was trimmed by 2 bases and the J gene end by 4 bases; junction bases not matched to a gene: 10. This CDR3 is CASSFWLAGARYEQYF. The CDR3 DNA reads TGTGCCAGCAGCTTTTGGTTAGCGGGAGCAAGGTACGAGCAGTACTTC.

V usage is TRBV5-1 and J usage is TRBJ2-2; 9 bases line up with TRBD1. The CDR3 is 17 residues long. Germline values: CDR1 SGHRS, CDR2 YFSETQ. The J segment lost 3 bases and the V segment lost 3 bases, leaving 9 bases of the junction unmatched. CDR3 DNA: TGCGCCAGCAGCTCGGACAGGGGATATAGCGACACCGGGGAGCTGTTTTTT. This codes for CASSSDRGYSDTGELFF.

In its sample, this clone was seen once. This chain links TRBV7-2 with TRBJ1-5; 7 bases are a match to TRBD1. The germline gives CDR1 SGHTA, CDR2 FQGNSA. The CDR3 extends over 14 amino acids. J lost 5 bases, V lost 7 bases, and 8 bases had no gene match. CDR3 protein: CASNPGGGDQPQHF. The CDR3, as DNA: TGTGCCAGCAACCCAGGAGGGGGCGATCAGCCCCAGCATTTT. The full variable domain, its missing parts supplied by reference TRBV7-2 and TRBJ1-5, is GAGVSQSPSNKVTEKGKDVELRCDPISGHTALYWYRQSLGQGLEFLIYFQGNSAPDKSGLPSDRFSAERTGGSVSTLTIQRTQQEDSAVYLCASNPGGGDQPQHFGDGTRLSIL.

This clone appeared once. The chain is built from TRBV27 and TRBJ1-2; D gene unclear. V was cut by 5 bases and J by 5 bases, with 12 bases left in between. Germline assignment: CDR1 MNHEY and CDR2 SMNVEV (reference sequence). The CDR3 is 13 amino acids. This CDR3 reads CASSRRASYGYTF. CDR3 DNA sequence: TGTGCCAGCAGTCGCCGGGCCTCTTATGGCTACACCTTC.

This clone has a single count. This rearrangement joins TRBV6-1 to TRBJ2-7; D not resolved. This CDR3 is built from 12 residues. V lost 5 bases and J lost 0, with 5 bases in between. Germline V gene sequence: CDR1 MNHNS, CDR2 SASEGT. CDR3 sequence (DNA): TGTGCCAGCAGTTCGATCTCCTACGAGCAGTACTTC. It codes for CASSSISYEQYF.

The chain employs TRBV7-9 and TRBJ1-3; D unresolved. This CDR3 has 15 amino acids. In germline, CDR1 is SEHNR, CDR2 FQNEAQ (reference sequence). Trimming took off 4 bases at V and 6 bases at J, with 16 bases between the two ends. CDR3 DNA: TGTGCCAGCAGCTCGAGGGCTCTTGGCCTAAACACCATATATTTT. Translated: CASSSRALGLNTIYF.

The rearrangement uses TRBV18 and TRBJ1-1, with unresolved D. Between the trimmed V and J ends, which lost 3 bases and 5 bases, there was a span of 13 bases. CDR3 length: 14 amino acids. Germline V gene data show CDR1 as KGHSH and CDR2 as LQKENI. The CDR3 DNA sequence: TGTGCCAGCTCACCCGGGTCCACGTTGACTGAAGCTTTCTTT. Its protein product is CASSPGSTLTEAFF.

The chain joins TRBV30 to TRBJ2-5; D is ambiguous. Germline V gives CDR1 GTSNPN, CDR2 SVGIG (reference sequence). Trimming took off 0 bases at V and 4 bases at J, with 9 bases between the two ends. CDR3 size: 13 residues. The CDR3 is CAWSVPGRETQYF. The CDR3 DNA follows: TGTGCCTGGAGTGTACCCGGGCGAGAGACCCAGTACTTC.

This chain connects TRBV19 to TRBJ1-6; D unresolved. The CDR3 runs to 13 residues. Trimming left V 6 bases short and J 7 bases short, with 10 bases between. Per the germline V gene, CDR1 is LNHDA and CDR2 is SQIVND (reference sequence). The CDR3 here is CASSEGRNSPLHF. CDR3 nucleotides: TGTGCCAGTAGCGAGGGTAGGAATTCACCCCTCCACTTT.

The genes are TRBV6-5 and TRBJ1-1, with D hard to call. CDR1 and CDR2 (germline): MNHEY, SVGAGI. The CDR3 has 11 amino acids. Between the trimmed V and J ends, which lost 8 bases and 4 bases, there was a span of 8 bases. CDR3 residues: CASGQGTEAFF. CDR3 bases: TGTGCCAGCGGCCAAGGCACTGAAGCTTTCTTT.

The V gene is TRBV5-1, the J gene TRBJ1-1, with D possibly TRBD1 on 5 matching bases. V was cut by 0 bases and J by 5 bases, with 14 bases left in between. The CDR3 covers 15 residues. Germline-derived CDR1 and CDR2 are SGHRS and YFSETQ. CDR3 in DNA: TGCGCCAGCAGCTTGGAGTGGGGACGATGGACTGAAGCTTTCTTT. Its protein is CASSLEWGRWTEAFF.

A few counts support this clone. The genes are TRBV18 and TRBJ2-2; TRBD2 agrees at 10 bases. Losses at the gene ends were 3 bases for V and 6 bases for J; bases not matched to a gene: 7. The CDR3 is made up of 16 amino acids. Per germline, CDR1 KGHSH and CDR2 LQKENI. The CDR3, as DNA: TGTGCCAGCTCACCGCCGGGACTAGCGATACCCGGGGAGCTGTTTTTT. Its translation is CASSPPGLAIPGELFF.

The chain is built from TRBV20-1 and TRBJ2-5; D might be TRBD1 (6 bases). CDR3 length equals 15 residues. Germline lookup yields CDR1 DFQATT and CDR2 SNEGSKA (reference sequence). The ends were cut back, 3 bases at V and 1 base at J, with 15 bases in the middle. CDR3 residues: CSASSILRGQETQYF. In nucleotides, the CDR3 is TGCAGTGCTAGTTCCATCCTCAGGGGCCAAGAGACCCAGTACTTC.

This clone was seen many times. The chain recombines TRBV24-1 with TRBJ2-7, with a possible D match to TRBD1 (6 bases). Germline CDR1 reads KGHDR; CDR2 reads SFDVKD. This CDR3 region has 13 residues. V was clipped by 4 bases and J by 7 bases, with 13 bases between them. The CDR3 DNA reads as TGTGCCACCAGTGACCGCATCGACAGGGAGCAGTACTTC. This codes for CATSDRIDREQYF.

This clone has only a few counts. V gene TRBV10-3 combines with J gene TRBJ1-2, with TRBD1 identical over 7 bases. Trimming cost V 0 bases and J 0 bases; bases outside gene matches: 10. CDR3 length: 18 amino acids. From germline, CDR1 is ENHRY and CDR2 SYGVKD. The CDR3, as DNA: TGTGCCATCAGTGAGTCGGCTGGGTGGGACAGTGCTAACTATGGCTACACCTTC. Residues: CAISESAGWDSANYGYTF.

This chain links TRBV28 with TRBJ2-1; 7 bases are a match to TRBD1. Germline V gene sequence: CDR1 MDHEN, CDR2 SYDVKM. J was trimmed by 7 bases and V by 5 bases; bases with no gene match: 2. This CDR3 region has 12 residues. The chain's CDR3 is CASSPQGNEQFF. The CDR3 bases are TGTGCCAGCAGTCCACAGGGGAATGAGCAGTTCTTC. The full variable domain, rest sourced from reference TRBV28 and TRBJ2-1, is DVKVTQSSRYLVKRTGEKVFLECVQDMDHENMFWYRQDPGLGLRLIYFSYDVKMKEKGDIPEGYSVSREKKERFSLILESASTNQTSMYLCASSPQGNEQFFGPGTRLTVL.

The chain joins TRBV30 to TRBJ1-6; D is perhaps TRBD1 (6 bases). Looked up from germline, CDR1 is GTSNPN and CDR2 is SVGIG (reference sequence). V lost 0 bases, J lost 7 bases, and 16 bases lay in between. CDR3 length: 16 amino acids. CDR3 DNA: TGTGCCTGGAGTGTAAAGGGGGGCGCCTGGAATTCACCCCTCCACTTT. Its protein product is CAWSVKGGAWNSPLHF.

Note on this clone: One junction end does not reproduce the germline sequence, and a read error may be involved. This chain connects TRBV2 to TRBJ1-6; 7 positions agree with TRBD1. In germline, CDR1 is SNHLY, CDR2 FYNNEI. The CDR3 length is 16 residues. For the CDR3, the DNA is TGTGCCAGCAGGGAAGACAGGGCGGGGGATAATTCACCCCTCCACTTT. Protein sequence: CASREDRAGDNSPLHF. The full variable domain, with the rest looked up from reference TRBV2 and TRBJ1-6, is EPEVTQTPSHQVTQMGQEVILRCVPISNHLYFYWYRQILGQKVEFLVSFYNNEISEKSEIFDDQFSVERPDGSNFTLKIRSTKLEDSAMYFCASREDRAGDNSPLHFGNGTRLTVT.

The V and J genes are TRBV7-6 and TRBJ1-1, with D possibly TRBD1 on 5 matching bases. Germline V gives CDR1 SGHVS, CDR2 FNYEAQ. The CDR3 loop spans 14 amino acids. Trimming pared 1 base from V and 5 bases from J, leaving 11 bases between. The CDR3 sequence: CASSLGPGQTEAFF. As DNA, the CDR3 is TGTGCCAGCAGCTTAGGTCCAGGGCAAACTGAAGCTTTCTTT.

The genes are TRBV5-4 and TRBJ1-2; TRBD1 agrees at 10 bases. Germline values: CDR1 SGHNT, CDR2 YYREEE (reference sequence). The CDR3 length is 14 residues. V gave up 6 bases and J gave up 8 bases; unmatched junction bases: 10. The CDR3 region is CASTRTGGTYGYTF. The CDR3, as DNA: TGTGCCAGCACCCGGACAGGGGGGACCTACGGCTACACCTTC.

J is TRBJ1-1 and V is TRBV19; possible D gene TRBD1, 6 bases. Germline V gene data show CDR1 as LNHDA and CDR2 as SQIVND (reference sequence). V was cut by 3 bases and J by 4 bases, with 12 bases left in between. CDR3 length: 14 amino acids. The CDR3 is CASSIPQGSTEAFF. The CDR3 coding sequence is TGTGCCAGTAGTATTCCTCAGGGGAGCACTGAAGCTTTCTTT.